These 18 T cell receptor beta chains were all obtained from the same sample, sequenced in a study of CD4 T cells in relation to SARS-CoV-2 and coronaviruses. TCRdb's table, derived via immunoSEQ multiplex PCR, lists solely in-frame clones and lacks some. Here the sample spans 20,000 to 25,000 clones, about 70% being singletons. The unexposed donors gave CD4+ T cells in 2011-2018, prior to COVID-19. CD4+ T cells were isolated from the cells after about 11 days of culture. The antigens of these receptors remain unknown. The sequenced material came from CD4+ T cells from PBMCs, cultured in vitro. These receptors were obtained from a human donor in good health.

The rearrangement links TRBV5-1 to TRBJ1-3; tentatively, D is TRBD1 (5 bases). Trimming took 0 bases from V and 2 from J, leaving 6 bases between them. Looked up from germline, CDR1 is SGHRS and CDR2 is YFSETQ. CDR3 length: 14 residues. The CDR3 region has the DNA TGCGCCAGCAGCTTGGCAGGGACTGGAAACACCATATATTTT. Translation: CASSLAGTGNTIYF.

The chain uses TRBV7-2 and TRBJ2-3, with D unresolved. CDR3 length: 13 amino acids. V was shortened by 4 bases and J by 6 bases, with 11 bases between the two germline ends. Germline lookup yields CDR1 SGHTA and CDR2 FQGNSA. The CDR3 here is CASSSPPRDTQYF. CDR3 nucleotide sequence: TGTGCCAGCAGCTCTCCCCCCAGGGATACGCAGTATTTT.

The rearrangement uses TRBV7-2 and TRBJ1-5, with D possibly being TRBD1 (5 bases). The V gene's germline CDR1 is SGHTA and CDR2 FQGNSA. The CDR3 has 15 residues. The ends were cut back, 2 bases at V and 0 bases at J, with 8 bases in the middle. The CDR3 is CASSLMGDSNQPQHF. Written as DNA, the CDR3 is TGTGCCAGCAGCTTAATGGGGGATAGCAATCAGCCCCAGCATTTT.

The rearrangement links TRBV5-1 to TRBJ1-1; D is unresolved. The CDR3 runs 13 residues. Trimming took 4 bases from V and 3 from J, leaving 10 bases between them. In germline, CDR1 is SGHRS, CDR2 YFSETQ. CDR3 protein: CASSEGAHTEAFF. The CDR3 DNA is TGCGCCAGCAGCGAGGGCGCACACACTGAAGCTTTCTTT.

The chain employs TRBV30 and TRBJ2-3; TRBD2 agrees at 10 bases. The CDR3 has 15 residues. After removal of 0 bases from V and 2 bases from J, the junction contained 2 bases not matched to a gene. Germline assignment: CDR1 GTSNPN and CDR2 SVGIG (reference sequence). The CDR3 protein is CAWSVGLADTDTQYF. The CDR3 region has the DNA TGTGCCTGGAGTGTCGGACTAGCGGACACAGATACGCAGTATTTT.

The chain recombines TRBV10-2 with TRBJ2-1; TRBD1 might be the D (5 bases). V was shortened by 1 base and J by 8 bases, with 15 bases between the two germline ends. The germline V gene has CDR1 WSHSY and CDR2 SAAADI. The CDR3 sequence is 15 residues long. In nucleotides, the CDR3 is TGCGCCAGCAGTGAGTTGGGTCCCCTCAGGGATGAGCAGTTCTTC. Translation: CASSELGPLRDEQFF.

The CDR3 coding sequence is TGCGCCAGCAGCTCAGGGCCCGATCAGCCCCAGCATTTT. Translated, it gives CASSSGPDQPQHF. The chain couples TRBV5-1 to TRBJ1-5; maybe TRBD1 (5 bases). V was trimmed by 3 bases and J by 5 bases, leaving 9 bases between them. Germline CDR1 SGHRS, CDR2 YFSETQ. This CDR3 contains 13 residues.

The chain combines TRBV7-9 with TRBJ2-3, with a tentative D call TRBD1 (5 bases). Per the germline V gene, CDR1 is SEHNR and CDR2 is FQNEAQ (reference sequence). CDR3 length: 14 amino acids. V dropped 2 bases and J dropped 2 bases, with 8 bases sitting between them. The CDR3 is CASSLRQITDTQYF. CDR3 in DNA: TGTGCCAGCAGCTTAAGACAGATCACAGATACGCAGTATTTT. Combining the CDR3 with reference TRBV7-9 and TRBJ2-3 gives the whole variable domain DTGVSQNPRHKITKRGQNVTFRCDPISEHNRLYWYRQTLGQGPEFLTYFQNEAQLEKSRLLSDRFSAERPKGSFSTLEIQRTEQGDSAMYLCASSLRQITDTQYFGPGTRLTVL.

The chain recombines TRBV5-6 with TRBJ1-2; 7 positions agree with TRBD1. The length of the CDR3 is 13 residues. Trimming at V came to 0 bases and at J to 8 bases, leaving 4 bases not matched to a gene. Germline V gene lookup returns CDR1 SGHDT and CDR2 YYEEEE. The CDR3 DNA is TGTGCCAGCAGCTTGGGGACAGGCGACGGCTACACCTTC. It translates to CASSLGTGDGYTF.

This clone was observed a few times. This chain uses TRBV7-9 with TRBJ2-7, with 7 nucleotides matching TRBD2. V was clipped by 6 bases and J by 4 bases; unmatched bases: 15. This CDR3 comprises 16 residues. Germline V gene data show CDR1 as SEHNR and CDR2 as FQNEAQ (reference sequence). The CDR3 DNA follows: TGTGCCAGCAGGTTGGGGGGGGACCCTCACCGATACGAGCAGTACTTC. It codes for CASRLGGDPHRYEQYF.

The chain links TRBV6-2 or TRBV6-3 to TRBJ2-7; a weak D match, TRBD1 (5 bases). Germline CDR1 and CDR2: MNHEY and SVGEGT. Trimming took off 6 bases at V and 5 bases at J, with 14 bases between the two ends. The CDR3 sequence is 13 residues long. CDR3 DNA sequence: TGTGCCAGCAGCGAGACCAGGGCGAACGAGCAGTACTTC. Its protein is CASSETRANEQYF.

This chain links TRBV2 with TRBJ1-5; D is unclear. The CDR3 length is 13 residues. Germline loops: CDR1 SNHLY, CDR2 FYNNEI. The ends were cut back, 6 bases at V and 3 bases at J, with 9 bases in the middle. CDR3 in amino acids: CASRGRDNQPQHF. CDR3 coding DNA: TGTGCCAGCAGGGGGAGGGACAATCAGCCCCAGCATTTT.

This clone was detected only a few times. The rearrangement uses TRBV19 and TRBJ1-2, with D maybe TRBD1 (5 bases). This CDR3 contains 14 residues. Trimming pared 5 bases from V and 2 bases from J, leaving 12 bases between. Germline V CDR1 and CDR2: LNHDA, SQIVND (reference sequence). This CDR3 reads CASSRNRQNYGYTF. The DNA for the CDR3 is TGTGCCAGTAGTCGCAACAGGCAAAACTATGGCTACACCTTC.

The V call is TRBV30, the J call TRBJ1-6, with TRBD1 identical over 7 bases. CDR1 is GTSNPN and CDR2 is SVGIG in the germline V gene (reference sequence). Losses at the gene ends were 0 bases for V and 10 bases for J; bases not matched to a gene: 6. The CDR3 is made up of 14 amino acids. In DNA, the CDR3 is TGTGCCTGGAGTGTTCAGGGGGGCGGATCACCCCTCCACTTT. Protein sequence: CAWSVQGGGSPLHF.

The gene calls are TRBV4-3 and TRBJ1-1; a weak D match, TRBD1 (6 bases). Germline-derived CDR1 and CDR2 are LGHNA and YSLEER. This CDR3 is 13 amino acids long. V was shortened by 4 bases and J by 1 base, with 7 bases between the two germline ends. The CDR3 DNA follows: TGCGCCAGCAGCCTACAGGGGAACACTGAAGCTTTCTTT. Its translation is CASSLQGNTEAFF.

The chain is built from TRBV3-1 (or the pseudogene TRBV3-2) and TRBJ2-2, with unresolved D. CDR1 is LGHDT and CDR2 is YNNKEL in the germline V gene (reference sequence). V was cut by 1 base and J by 2 bases, with 2 bases left in between. CDR3 length equals 13 residues. The CDR3 sequence is CASSQGNTGELFF. For the CDR3, the DNA is TGTGCCAGCAGCCAAGGAAACACCGGGGAGCTGTTTTTT.

The chain couples TRBV19 to TRBJ1-5, with a possible D match to TRBD1 (6 bases). V gave up 3 bases and J gave up 4 bases, with 13 bases separating them. CDR1 is LNHDA and CDR2 is SQIVND in the germline V gene (reference sequence). The CDR3 has 15 residues. The CDR3 here is CASSILAGANQPQHF. The CDR3 nucleotides read TGTGCCAGTAGTATCTTAGCAGGGGCAAATCAGCCCCAGCATTTT.

This clone was found a few times. The J gene is TRBJ2-5, the V gene TRBV3-1 (or the pseudogene TRBV3-2); D unclear. The CDR3 covers 15 residues. Per the germline V gene, CDR1 is LGHDT and CDR2 is YNNKEL (reference sequence). V gave up 0 bases and J gave up 1 base, with 9 bases separating them. CDR3 sequence reads: CASSQDLGGQETQYF. CDR3 coding DNA: TGTGCCAGCAGCCAAGATCTTGGCGGCCAAGAGACCCAGTACTTC.